These T cell receptor beta chains were read from a single sample in a study of T cell repertoires in cytomegalovirus infection. TCRdb re-analysed the reads in MiXCR, keeping a single row per CDR3 protein. The sample holds hundreds of thousands of distinct CDR3 sequences, 20% to 30% seen once. The sample comprised CD8+ T cells from PBMCs. The receptors were gathered from a human donor in good health (CMV status not recorded). Some clones in this sample may be carry-over from other donors' samples. Each CDR3 is given with its conserved first and last residue. Each record gives: V gene, J gene, clone size, D gene, CDR3 length, CDR3 protein, CDR3 DNA. D genes are given only for firm matches. Rows may omit the clone size; those that give it use once, few, many or a size class.

>TRBV5-6|TRBJ2-1|few|TRBD1|17
CASSSTGGGFSYNEQFF
TGTGCCAGCAGCTCGACAGGGGGGGGTTTCTCCTACAATGAGCAGTTCTTC
>TRBV29-1|TRBJ2-1|few|.|13
CSVEDGDVIEQFF
TGCAGCGTTGAAGACGGGGATGTAATTGAGCAGTTCTTC
>TRBV14|TRBJ2-5|.|.|15
CASSQVAGRGETQYF
TGTGCCAGCAGCCAAGTTGCGGGGCGAGGGGAGACCCAGTACTTC
>TRBV10-3|TRBJ2-7|many|TRBD2|14
CAISLAGSSYEQYF
TGTGCCATCAGCCTAGCGGGGTCCTCCTACGAGCAGTACTTC
>TRBV7-9|TRBJ1-5|few|.|17
CASSLVDTAHWTQPQHF
TGTGCCAGCAGCTTAGTCGATACAGCCCATTGGACTCAGCCCCAGCATTTT
>TRBV6-1|TRBJ1-2|.|.|12
CASTPDHYGYTF
TGTGCCAGCACACCGGACCACTATGGCTACACCTTC
>TRBV19|TRBJ1-4|few|.|17
CASARVPIFSTNEKLFF
TGTGCCAGCGCAAGGGTCCCCATTTTCTCAACTAATGAAAAACTGTTTTTT
>TRBV5-6|TRBJ2-7|.|.|12
CASSSSSDEQYF
TGTGCCAGCAGCTCTAGTTCGGACGAGCAGTACTTC
>TRBV4-1|TRBJ1-2|many|TRBD1|14
CASSQDQGGYGYTF
TGCGCCAGCAGCCAAGATCAGGGGGGCTACGGCTACACCTTC
>TRBV7-6|TRBJ2-7|many|.|19
CASSPARGAPGTFFYEQYF
TGTGCCAGCAGCCCGGCTCGAGGGGCACCTGGAACATTCTTCTACGAGCAGTACTTC
>TRBV20-1|TRBJ2-1|.|.|13
CSALIPSYNEQFF
TGCAGTGCTCTCATACCTAGCTACAATGAGCAGTTCTTC
>TRBV28|TRBJ1-2|many|.|15
CASSLSPTVAYGYTF
TGTGCCAGCAGTCTCTCTCCCACAGTCGCCTATGGCTACACCTTC
>TRBV27|TRBJ2-2|many|TRBD2|17
CASSPLYGRGGTGELFF
TGTGCCAGCAGTCCTCTCTACGGACGGGGGGGCACCGGGGAGCTGTTTTTT
>TRBV29-1|TRBJ1-3|.|.|13
CSSSSDSGNTIYF
TGCAGCAGCTCCTCTGACTCTGGAAACACCATATATTTT
>TRBV20-1|TRBJ2-1|.|.|16
CSAPTWGGGPYNEQFF
TGCAGTGCTCCGACCTGGGGGGGCGGCCCCTACAATGAGCAGTTCTTC
>TRBV7-2|TRBJ1-1|many|.|13
CASSYTRNTEAFF
TGTGCCAGCAGTTACACAAGGAACACTGAAGCTTTCTTT
>TRBV7-8|TRBJ1-1|many|.|15
CASTSLGVADTEAFF
TGTGCCAGCACCTCCCTTGGGGTGGCGGACACTGAAGCTTTCTTT
>TRBV12-3/TRBV12-4|TRBJ2-5|.|.|14
CASSLGPIQETQYF
TGTGCCAGCAGTTTGGGACCGATCCAAGAGACCCAGTACTTC
>TRBV7-2|TRBJ2-3|many|TRBD2|16
CASSTQTSGITDTQYF
TGTGCCAGCAGCACCCAGACTAGCGGGATCACAGATACGCAGTATTTT
>TRBV7-2|TRBJ2-5|many|TRBD2|15
CASPLAGGGGETQYF
TGTGCCAGCCCCTTAGCGGGGGGCGGGGGAGAGACCCAGTACTTC
>TRBV29-1|TRBJ1-1|few|.|13
CSVGGGAEAEAFF
TGCAGCGTGGGGGGGGGCGCAGAGGCTGAAGCTTTCTTT